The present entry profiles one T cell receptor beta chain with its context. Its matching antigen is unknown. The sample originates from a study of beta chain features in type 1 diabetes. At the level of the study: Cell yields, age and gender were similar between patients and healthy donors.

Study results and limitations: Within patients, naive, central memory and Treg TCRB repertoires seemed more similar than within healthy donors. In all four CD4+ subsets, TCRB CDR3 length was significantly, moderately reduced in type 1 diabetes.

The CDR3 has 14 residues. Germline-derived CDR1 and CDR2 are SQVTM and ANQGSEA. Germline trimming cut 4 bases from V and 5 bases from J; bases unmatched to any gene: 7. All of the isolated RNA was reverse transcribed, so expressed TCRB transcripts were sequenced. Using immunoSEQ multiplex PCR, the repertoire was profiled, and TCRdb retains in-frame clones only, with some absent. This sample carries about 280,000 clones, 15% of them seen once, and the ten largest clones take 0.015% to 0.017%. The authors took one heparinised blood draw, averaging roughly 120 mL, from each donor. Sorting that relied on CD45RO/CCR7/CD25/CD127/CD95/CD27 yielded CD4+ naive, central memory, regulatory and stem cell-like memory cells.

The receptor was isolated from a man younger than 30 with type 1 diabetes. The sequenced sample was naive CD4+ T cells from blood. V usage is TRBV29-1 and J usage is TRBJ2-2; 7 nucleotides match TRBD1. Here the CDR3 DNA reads TGCAGCGTTGTACAGGACAGGATAACCGGGGAGCTGTTTTTT. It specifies CSVVQDRITGELFF.